Included here is one TCR beta chain sequence, with context. Its matching antigen is unknown. The data stem from a study of shared clonotypes between healthy human individuals. Points from the study as a whole: Among the subsets, naive ones generally showed larger estimated richness than memory ones.

Per the germline V gene, CDR1 is MDHEN and CDR2 is SYDVKM. V was shortened by 6 bases and J by 2 bases, with 17 bases between the two germline ends. The CDR3 is 15 residues long. Sequencing was performed with immunoSEQ multiplex PCR; in TCRdb, only in-frame clones are kept and a portion is missing. The data show 1.4 million to 1.5 million clones, around 97% seen once. Input material: naive CD4+ T cells sorted from blood. The subset: CD45RA+ positively selected. This sequence joins TRBV28 and TRBJ2-7; perhaps TRBD1 as D (6 bases). The receptor was derived from a man aged 25 to 40 in good health. In DNA, the CDR3 is TGTGCCAGCAGGGATAGTGGGGGCTGGGCCTACGAGCAGTACTTC. It is translated as CASRDSGGWAYEQYF.